This T cell receptor beta chain comes out of a study of OX40 agonist ivuxolimab in advanced cancers. For the study at large: Patients received the agonistic anti-OX40 (CD134) antibody ivuxolimab. A diagnosis of hepatocellular carcinoma, melanoma, renal cell or head and neck cancer was present in dose-escalation patients. All patients had ivuxolimab intravenously every 2 weeks at 0.01 to 10 mg/kg. Overall study results and limits: Averaged across samples, CD8+ T cells carried more expanded clones than CD4+ did.

This clone was seen ten or more times. The antigen remains undetermined. Here immunoSEQ multiplex PCR was the method, and the copy in TCRdb shows in-frame clones only, minus some. This table holds almost 50,000 clones, about four fifths found once. Trimming cost V 2 bases and J 6 bases; bases outside gene matches: 9. CDR3 length equals 15 residues. The germline gives CDR1 SGHVS, CDR2 FNYEAQ. The receptor's source is an adult with an advanced solid tumor such as melanoma, head and neck, liver or kidney cancer. The rearrangement links TRBV7-6 to TRBJ1-2; TRBD1 aligns across 7 bases. The material sequenced was CD4+ or CD8+ T cells sorted from blood, taken in a trial of the OX40 agonist ivuxolimab. The chain's CDR3 is CASSLTATGHNGYTF. CDR3 in DNA: TGTGCCAGCAGCTTAACGGCGACAGGGCATAATGGCTACACCTTC.